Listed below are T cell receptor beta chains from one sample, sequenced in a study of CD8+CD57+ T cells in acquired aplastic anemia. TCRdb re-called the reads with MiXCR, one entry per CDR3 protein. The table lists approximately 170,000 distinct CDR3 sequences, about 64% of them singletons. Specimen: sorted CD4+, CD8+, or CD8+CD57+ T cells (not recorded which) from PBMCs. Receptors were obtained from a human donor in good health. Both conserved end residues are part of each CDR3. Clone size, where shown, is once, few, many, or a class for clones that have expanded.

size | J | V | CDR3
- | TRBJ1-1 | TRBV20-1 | CSARDRGTRNTEAFF
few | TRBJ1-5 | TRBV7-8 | CASSTYTTGNQPQHF
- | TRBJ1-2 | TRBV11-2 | CASSSSGGYTF
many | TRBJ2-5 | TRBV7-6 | CASSLGVGKETQYF
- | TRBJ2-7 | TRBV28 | CASSSRLAYEQYF
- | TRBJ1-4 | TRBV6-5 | CASRRPGGVVFF
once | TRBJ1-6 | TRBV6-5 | CASSYSVLGTANSPLHF
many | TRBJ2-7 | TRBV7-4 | CASSCRRRGPYEQYF
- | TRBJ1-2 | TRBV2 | CASSVPAAANYGYTF
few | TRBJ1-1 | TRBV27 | CASSLFAGQGAAFF
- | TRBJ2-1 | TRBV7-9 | CASSLGGWGKSYNEQFF
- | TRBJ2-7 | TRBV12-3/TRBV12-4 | CASRISRRGGVDEQYF
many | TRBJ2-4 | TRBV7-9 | CASSHGTSGSMGAKNIQYF
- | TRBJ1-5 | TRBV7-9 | CASSEARGGQPQHF
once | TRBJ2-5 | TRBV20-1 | CSARDPYLPGRGWGETQYF
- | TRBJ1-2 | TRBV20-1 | CSVPGGGPYGYTF
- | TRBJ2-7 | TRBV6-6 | CAISTSDRVAYEQYF
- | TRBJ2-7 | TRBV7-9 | CASSRGGESYEQYF
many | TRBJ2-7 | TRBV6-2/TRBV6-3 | CASSYSSGTSGVKSSYEQYF
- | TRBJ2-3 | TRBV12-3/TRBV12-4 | CASSLLDTQYF
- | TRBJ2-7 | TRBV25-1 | CASVEPPGTGSGEQYF
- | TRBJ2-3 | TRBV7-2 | CASSPSSGTPDTQYF
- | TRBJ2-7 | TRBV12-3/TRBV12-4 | CASSLEQGMYEQYF
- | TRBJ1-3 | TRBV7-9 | CASSFNAGGTIYF
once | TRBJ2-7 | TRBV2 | CASSAQSSYEQYF
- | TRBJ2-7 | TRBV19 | CASSMGQSSYEQYF
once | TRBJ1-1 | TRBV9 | CASSVSQRNTEAFF
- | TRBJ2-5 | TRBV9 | CASSVESGTGETLYF
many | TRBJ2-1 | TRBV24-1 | CATSDSGTSYNSQFF
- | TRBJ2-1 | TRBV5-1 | CASSLIPIGSSYNEQFF
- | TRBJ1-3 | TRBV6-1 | CASSRDRGNTIYF
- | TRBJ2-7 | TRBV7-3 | CASSSGPPVSYEQYF
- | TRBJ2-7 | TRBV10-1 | CASSRGPGLAYEQYF
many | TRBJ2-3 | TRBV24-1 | CATSDPDPGLAGDLDTQYF
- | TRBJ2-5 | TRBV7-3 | CASSRNGGETQYF
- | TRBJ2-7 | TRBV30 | CAWSIIGTAYEQYF
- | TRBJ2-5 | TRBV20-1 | CSASPGLGLYF
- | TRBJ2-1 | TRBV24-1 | CATSDPLANEQFF
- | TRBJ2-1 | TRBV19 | CASSGAGSYNEQFF
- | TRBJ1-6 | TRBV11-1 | CASSLTGDSPLHF
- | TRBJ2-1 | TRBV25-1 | CASTHQTHNNEQFF
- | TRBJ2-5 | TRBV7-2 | CASSSVAGGHETQYF
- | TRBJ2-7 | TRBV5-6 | CASSLEVTGRYEQYF
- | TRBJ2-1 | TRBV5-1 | CASTLGGPGNEQFF
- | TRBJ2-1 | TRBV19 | CASIRSSGHYNEQFF
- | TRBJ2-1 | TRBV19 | CASGLAGGSSYNEQFF
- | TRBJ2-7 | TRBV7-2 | CASSSTSGSTYEQYF
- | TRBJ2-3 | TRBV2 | CASGRRADTQYF
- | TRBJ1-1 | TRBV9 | CASSEGTGINTEAFF
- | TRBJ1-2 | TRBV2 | CASSEVGSNYGYTF
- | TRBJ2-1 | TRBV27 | CASSFVGGRHNEQFF
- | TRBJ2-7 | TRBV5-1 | CASSVGLAAAYEQYF
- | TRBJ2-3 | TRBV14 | CASSLSEGTDTQYF